This TCR beta chain was sequenced in a study of blood T cell repertoires in COVID-19. The table came from immunoSEQ multiplex PCR; TCRdb's copy has only in-frame clones and leaves some out. Of about 400,000 clones in the sample, more than 85% are singletons; the top ten hold about 2.9%. The CDR3 has 17 residues. Germline V gene data show CDR1 as SGHRS and CDR2 as YFSETQ. V dropped 4 bases and J dropped 3; count of bases not matched to a gene: 11. J is TRBJ2-3 and V is TRBV5-1; 10 positions agree with TRBD2. The specimen sequenced was peripheral blood. This clonotype was sampled from a human donor in a cohort sampled during active COVID-19. CDR3 residues: CASSESSGGVGTDTQYF. The CDR3 DNA sequence: TGCGCCAGCAGCGAATCTAGCGGGGGAGTTGGGACAGATACGCAGTATTTT.